One and the same sample provided the 30 T cell receptor beta chains below, sequenced in a study of cytomegalovirus exposure and HLA in healthy donors. 13 Jbeta primers and 60 Vbeta primers were used for the PCR. TCRdb's table, derived via immunoSEQ multiplex PCR, lists solely in-frame clones and lacks some. The sample spans around 77,000 clones; the ten largest clones claim roughly 13%. Sequenced input: PBMCs. The receptors here all came from a man aged 45 to 65 in good health and CMV-seropositive.

The chain carries TRBV6-6 and TRBJ2-5; TRBD2 matches at 7 bases. CDR1 is MNHNY and CDR2 is SVGAGI in the germline V gene (reference sequence). The ends lost 8 bases at V and 5 bases at J; junction bases unmatched: 5. This CDR3 region has 12 residues. CDR3 in DNA: TGTGCCAGCGGGGAGGGCGGGGAGACCCAGTACTTC. As protein: CASGEGGETQYF.

The chain links TRBV6-5 to TRBJ2-2, with a tentative D call TRBD2 (5 bases). Per germline, CDR1 MNHEY and CDR2 SVGAGI. Trimming stripped 8 bases from V and 6 bases from J, with 10 bases between. This CDR3 has 12 amino acids. The CDR3 coding sequence is TGTGCCAGCTATTGGGGAGCCGGGGAGCTGTTTTTT. This translates into CASYWGAGELFF.

The chain uses TRBV27 and TRBJ2-1, with 9 bases matching TRBD1. CDR1 is MNHEY and CDR2 is SMNVEV in the germline V gene (reference sequence). The trim removed 3 bases at V and 1 base at J, leaving 4 bases unmatched. The CDR3 spans 16 residues. The CDR3 sequence is CASSFSGQGSYNEQFF. The CDR3 DNA sequence: TGTGCCAGCAGTTTTTCGGGACAGGGATCCTACAATGAGCAGTTCTTC.

This CDR3 reads CASSYSPGGGNEQFF. The CDR3 DNA reads as TGTGCCAGCAGTTACTCCCCGGGGGGGGGAAATGAGCAGTTCTTC. The chain has TRBV6-5 and TRBJ2-1, with 8 bases lining up with TRBD2. This CDR3 contains 15 residues. V lost 0 bases to trimming and J lost 7 bases; unmatched junction nucleotides: 5. From germline, CDR1 is MNHEY and CDR2 SVGAGI.

The CDR3 spells CASSPSTSGSRHEQFF. CDR3 in DNA: TGTGCCAGCTCACCGTCTACTAGCGGGAGTCGCCATGAGCAGTTCTTC. The rearrangement links TRBV18 to TRBJ2-1; 11 nucleotides line up with TRBD2. CDR1 and CDR2 from the germline V gene are KGHSH and LQKENI. J gave up 8 bases and V 3 bases, and 9 bases lay outside the gene matches. CDR3 length equals 16 residues.

The chain joins TRBV7-2 to TRBJ1-4; 9 bases are shared with TRBD1. The CDR3 consists of 16 residues. Germline lookup yields CDR1 SGHTA and CDR2 FQGNSA. V shed 2 bases and J 5 bases; nucleotides not matched to a gene: 6. The CDR3 DNA reads as TGTGCCAGCAGCTTAACTCCGGGACAGGGAAATGAAAAACTGTTTTTT. Translated, it gives CASSLTPGQGNEKLFF.

J is TRBJ1-2 and V is TRBV11-2; D is ambiguous. The germline gives CDR1 SGHAT, CDR2 FQNNGV. The CDR3 loop spans 13 amino acids. Trimming left V 2 bases short and J 7 bases short, with 11 bases between. CDR3 amino acids: CASSLNWEGGYTF. CDR3 DNA: TGTGCCAGCAGCTTAAATTGGGAGGGTGGCTACACCTTC.

This chain connects TRBV7-9 to TRBJ1-3; D may be TRBD1 (6 bases). The CDR3 covers 15 residues. Trimming took 8 bases from V and 2 from J, leaving 16 bases between them. Germline lookup yields CDR1 SEHNR and CDR2 FQNEAQ (reference sequence). The CDR3 bases are TGTGCCAGCCAAGGGGGAGGGGGTCCTGGAAACACCATATATTTT. It codes for CASQGGGGPGNTIYF.

V usage is TRBV7-3 and J usage is TRBJ2-5, with D maybe TRBD2 (6 bases). V was shortened by 0 bases and J by 1 base, with 9 bases between the two germline ends. CDR1 and CDR2 from the germline V gene are SGHTA and FQGTGA. The CDR3 sequence is 15 residues long. CDR3 in amino acids: CASSLTRRAQETQYF. CDR3 nucleotides: TGTGCCAGCAGCTTAACTAGGAGGGCCCAAGAGACCCAGTACTTC.

The gene calls are TRBV28 and TRBJ1-1; D perhaps matches TRBD1 (6 bases). Per the germline V gene, CDR1 is MDHEN and CDR2 is SYDVKM. This CDR3 has 14 residues. Deletions cut 6 bases from V and 5 bases from J, with 16 bases between. The CDR3 here is CASREKGGITEAFF. The DNA of the CDR3 is TGTGCCAGCAGGGAGAAGGGGGGGATTACTGAAGCTTTCTTT.

This chain connects TRBV6-5 to TRBJ1-5; 7 bases are a match to TRBD1. This CDR3 contains 15 residues. The junction had 10 bases not matched to a gene; V was cut back by 2 bases and J by 9 bases. Germline V lookup: CDR1 MNHEY, CDR2 SVGAGI. The CDR3 reads CASSYRDSGNWPQHF. The CDR3 region has the DNA TGTGCCAGCAGTTACCGGGACAGTGGGAATTGGCCCCAGCATTTT.

The chain links TRBV7-9 to TRBJ1-2; D is unclear. This CDR3 has 16 amino acids. Germline CDR1 SEHNR, CDR2 FQNEAQ (reference sequence). The V gene lost 5 bases and the J gene lost 8 bases, with 24 bases spanning the gap. DNA of the CDR3: TGTGCCAGCAGCCCCCACTTCGGTCTAGGCGCGAGCGGCTACACCTTC. Amino acids: CASSPHFGLGASGYTF.

The CDR3 here is CASSPGQGALNEQFF. For the CDR3, the DNA is TGCGCCAGCAGCCCGGGACAGGGGGCCCTCAATGAGCAGTTCTTC. This chain connects TRBV5-1 to TRBJ2-1; 12 positions match TRBD1. V shed 4 bases, J shed 6 bases, and the junction held 5 bases outside the gene matches. Germline-derived CDR1 and CDR2 are SGHRS and YFSETQ. The CDR3 is 15 residues long.

This chain uses TRBV28 with TRBJ2-3; TRBD1 agrees at 8 bases. V trimming: 5 bases; J trimming: 4 bases; junction bases outside the gene matches: 5. Germline assignment: CDR1 MDHEN and CDR2 SYDVKM. The CDR3 length is 14 residues. This CDR3 is CASSAPTGADTQYF. The CDR3 DNA sequence: TGTGCCAGCAGTGCCCCGACAGGGGCAGATACGCAGTATTTT. Looking up the rest from reference TRBV28 and TRBJ2-3 gives the full variable domain: DVKVTQSSRYLVKRTGEKVFLECVQDMDHENMFWYRQDPGLGLRLIYFSYDVKMKEKGDIPEGYSVSREKKERFSLILESASTNQTSMYLCASSAPTGADTQYFGPGTRLTVL.

The chain couples TRBV10-3 to TRBJ1-3, with 7 positions matching TRBD1. Germline V lookup: CDR1 ENHRY, CDR2 SYGVKD. This CDR3 is 16 amino acids long. V trimming: 10 bases; J trimming: 0 bases; junction bases outside the gene matches: 12. CDR3 nucleotide sequence: TGTGCCACCCAAAGGGACAGCGCGACCTCTGGAAACACCATATATTTT. Its translation: CATQRDSATSGNTIYF.

The V and J genes are TRBV6-6 and TRBJ2-2; TRBD2 is a possible D gene (5 bases). The CDR3 totals 12 residues. Germline CDR1 reads MNHNY; CDR2 reads SVGAGI (reference sequence). Trimming took off 8 bases at V and 4 bases at J, with 8 bases between the two ends. The DNA of the CDR3 is TGTGCCAGCTTAGGGAGCACCGGGGAGCTGTTTTTT. Its protein product is CASLGSTGELFF.

This chain uses TRBV28 with TRBJ1-2, with D hard to call. The V and J ends lost 5 bases and 1 base respectively, with 14 bases between them. Looked up from germline, CDR1 is MDHEN and CDR2 is SYDVKM. CDR3 length: 15 amino acids. The CDR3 DNA sequence: TGTGCCAGCAGTCTAGGGCCGGGGAGTAACTATGGCTACACCTTC. Amino acid sequence: CASSLGPGSNYGYTF.

The chain carries TRBV27 and TRBJ2-1; 9 nucleotides agree with TRBD2. Germline CDR1 reads MNHEY; CDR2 reads SMNVEV (reference sequence). The CDR3 length is 13 residues. J was trimmed by 5 bases and V by 8 bases; bases with no gene match: 4. The CDR3 coding sequence is TGTGCCAGCGGGGCGGGAGGGAACAATGAGCAGTTCTTC. Translating gives CASGAGGNNEQFF.

This chain connects TRBV6-1 to TRBJ2-7; perhaps TRBD2 as D (5 bases). Trimming took off 6 bases at V and 3 bases at J, with 18 bases between the two ends. CDR3 size: 15 residues. CDR1 MNHNS and CDR2 SASEGT come from the germline V gene. The DNA of the CDR3 is TGTGCCAGCAGCGCCCTTGAGGGAACAGACTACGAGCAGTACTTC. It is translated as CASSALEGTDYEQYF.

V gene TRBV6-1 combines with J gene TRBJ1-1; 10 nucleotides agree with TRBD1. The V segment lost 4 bases and the J segment 4 bases; nucleotides outside the gene matches: 6. This CDR3 comprises 15 residues. Per germline, CDR1 MNHNS and CDR2 SASEGT. This CDR3 reads CASSGDRGEGTEAFF. The CDR3 nucleotides are TGTGCCAGCAGTGGGGACAGGGGAGAGGGCACTGAAGCTTTCTTT.

In nucleotides, the CDR3 is TGCGCCAGCAGCAGGGGATCGGGAGGGGGCTACGAGCAGTACTTC. This gives the protein CASSRGSGGGYEQYF. The V gene is TRBV5-1, the J gene TRBJ2-7, with 8 bases fitting TRBD2. Germline values: CDR1 SGHRS, CDR2 YFSETQ. The CDR3 is 15 residues long. The trim removed 4 bases at V and 3 bases at J, leaving 9 bases unmatched.

The V and J genes are TRBV28 and TRBJ1-2, with D unclear. The CDR3 consists of 12 residues. The ends were cut back, 6 bases at V and 6 bases at J, with 11 bases in the middle. Germline V lookup: CDR1 MDHEN, CDR2 SYDVKM. The DNA of the CDR3 is TGTGCCAGCAGCATTGGACTGGATGGCTACACCTTC. Translation: CASSIGLDGYTF.

V and J are TRBV6-5 and TRBJ1-1; D is uncertain. V was shortened by 4 bases and J by 1 base, with 7 bases between the two germline ends. The CDR3 has 13 residues. CDR1 and CDR2 (germline): MNHEY, SVGAGI. The CDR3 protein is CASSWRENTEAFF. DNA of the CDR3: TGTGCCAGCAGTTGGCGGGAGAACACTGAAGCTTTCTTT.

The chain employs TRBV19 and TRBJ2-1; D unresolved. Trimming took off 5 bases at V and 7 bases at J, with 15 bases between the two ends. Germline-derived CDR1 and CDR2 are LNHDA and SQIVND (reference sequence). The CDR3 is 14 amino acids. In DNA, the CDR3 is TGTGCCAGTAGTCCCCTCAGGTCCTGGAATGAGCAGTTCTTC. It translates to CASSPLRSWNEQFF.

V gene TRBV7-2 combines with J gene TRBJ1-5; D gene uncertain. The CDR3 is 13 residues long. Germline CDR1 SGHTA, CDR2 FQGNSA. Trimming removed 2 bases from V and 6 bases from J, with 8 bases in between. The CDR3 protein is CASSLTVGQPQHF. CDR3 bases: TGTGCCAGCAGCTTAACGGTTGGTCAGCCCCAGCATTTT.

This rearrangement joins TRBV5-6 to TRBJ2-3; the match to TRBD1 covers 8 bases. The CDR3 spans 15 residues. V dropped 4 bases and J dropped 2; count of bases not matched to a gene: 6. The germline gives CDR1 SGHDT, CDR2 YYEEEE. Here the CDR3 reads CASSSPGQDTDTQYF. In DNA form, the CDR3 reads TGTGCCAGCAGCAGTCCGGGACAGGACACAGATACGCAGTATTTT.

This chain links TRBV5-1 with TRBJ1-1; no firm D call. The V and J ends lost 5 bases and 0 bases respectively, with 14 bases between them. The CDR3 has 15 amino acids. The germline CDR1 and CDR2 sequences are SGHRS and YFSETQ. DNA of the CDR3: TGCGCCAGCAGGGGAGGTGAAACTTTGAACACTGAAGCTTTCTTT. Protein product: CASRGGETLNTEAFF.

The gene calls are TRBV29-1 and TRBJ1-1; the match to TRBD1 covers 8 bases. Germline assignment: CDR1 SQVTM and CDR2 ANQGSEA. The junction had 5 bases not matched to a gene; V was cut back by 3 bases and J by 5 bases. The CDR3 length is 13 residues. In DNA form, the CDR3 reads TGCAGCGTTGACAGGGGGCAGGGTACTGAAGCTTTCTTT. Translation gives CSVDRGQGTEAFF.

J is TRBJ2-1 and V is TRBV25-1, with 8 bases identical to TRBD1. The germline V gene has CDR1 MGHDK and CDR2 SYGVNS. The CDR3 loop spans 14 amino acids. The V segment lost 3 bases and the J segment 7 bases; nucleotides outside the gene matches: 5. DNA for the CDR3: TGTGCCAGCAGTGATCAACGACAGGGGAATGAGCAGTTCTTC. This gives the protein CASSDQRQGNEQFF.

The V gene is TRBV5-1, the J gene TRBJ2-1; D not certain. The CDR3 has 15 amino acids. The germline V and J ends were trimmed by 0 bases and 0 bases, with 7 bases remaining between them. The germline V gene encodes CDR1 SGHRS and CDR2 YFSETQ. CDR3 loop: CASSLGHPSYNEQFF. CDR3 nucleotides: TGCGCCAGCAGCTTGGGACACCCCTCCTACAATGAGCAGTTCTTC.